The 12 T cell receptor beta chains reported below all come from one sample, sequenced in a study of immune evolution from preneoplasia to lung adenocarcinoma. TCRdb's table, derived via immunoSEQ multiplex PCR, lists solely in-frame clones and lacks some. The sample includes around 2,000 clones, 85% seen only once; the top ten take more than 15%. The sequenced material came from FFPE adjacent normal lung tissue. These receptors originate from a person aged 60-80 years with lung adenocarcinoma.

The chain is built from TRBV2 and TRBJ1-4; D might be TRBD1 (5 bases). This CDR3 has 14 residues. The V gene's germline CDR1 is SNHLY and CDR2 FYNNEI. Trimming left V 6 bases short and J 0 bases short, with 8 bases between. CDR3 residues: CASSRDSTNEKLFF. As DNA, the CDR3 is TGTGCCAGCAGCAGGGATTCAACTAATGAAAAACTGTTTTTT. The whole variable domain, filled in from reference TRBV2 and TRBJ1-4, reads EPEVTQTPSHQVTQMGQEVILRCVPISNHLYFYWYRQILGQKVEFLVSFYNNEISEKSEIFDDQFSVERPDGSNFTLKIRSTKLEDSAMYFCASSRDSTNEKLFFGSGTQLSVL.

In its sample, this clone ranks as large. The gene calls are TRBV27 and TRBJ1-5, with 11 bases aligning to TRBD1. CDR3 length: 16 amino acids. The germline CDR1 and CDR2 sequences are MNHEY and SMNVEV (reference sequence). J gave up 4 bases and V 10 bases, and 12 bases lay outside the gene matches. CDR3 sequence (DNA): TGTGCCACCAATCCGACCGGGACAGGGGGTAATCAGCCCCAGCATTTT. This translates into CATNPTGTGGNQPQHF.

This clone has more than one count but fewer than ten. V usage is TRBV7-6 and J usage is TRBJ1-1; D may be TRBD1 (5 bases). The CDR3 has 16 amino acids. In germline, CDR1 is SGHVS, CDR2 FNYEAQ. Trimming took off 0 bases at V and 1 base at J, with 12 bases between the two ends. This CDR3 reads CASSLAEGTKNTEAFF. CDR3 DNA: TGTGCCAGCAGCTTAGCGGAAGGGACTAAGAACACTGAAGCTTTCTTT. Together with reference TRBV7-6 and TRBJ1-1, the CDR3 gives the full variable domain: GAGVSQSPRYKVTKRGQDVALRCDPISGHVSLYWYRQALGQGPEFLTYFNYEAQQDKSGLPNDRFSAERPEGSISTLTIQRTEQRDSAMYRCASSLAEGTKNTEAFFGQGTRLTVV.

There are a few counts of this clone. CDR3 amino acids: CASSLIGQDSPLHF. DNA for the CDR3: TGTGCCAGCAGCTTGATTGGCCAGGATTCACCCCTCCACTTT. The rearrangement joins TRBV7-9 to TRBJ1-6; D is unresolved. CDR3 length equals 14 residues. The ends were cut back, 3 bases at V and 8 bases at J, with 11 bases in the middle. Germline CDR1 reads SEHNR; CDR2 reads FQNEAQ (reference sequence).

This chain links TRBV4-2 with TRBJ1-1; no reliable D call. Trimming cost V 0 bases and J 8 bases, with 13 bases left between them. CDR1 LGHNA and CDR2 YNFKEQ come from the germline V gene. There are 14 residues in the CDR3. CDR3 bases: TGTGCCAGCAGCCAAGATGCTAAACCGAGGGAAGCTTTCTTT. This sequence encodes CASSQDAKPREAFF.

To note about this clone: Relative to the germline gene, one junction end is altered; a read error may explain this. The chain carries TRBV6-1 and TRBJ2-7, with 8 positions matching TRBD2. Per germline, CDR1 MNHNS and CDR2 SASEGT. CDR3 length equals 15 residues. The CDR3 DNA follows: TGTGCTAGCAGTGAAGCGGGGGCGTCCCCTTACGAGCAGTACTTC. Amino acid sequence: CASSEAGASPYEQYF.

V usage is TRBV7-9 and J usage is TRBJ2-3, with 7 bases that match TRBD2. This CDR3 contains 12 residues. Germline loops: CDR1 SEHNR, CDR2 FQNEAQ (reference sequence). CDR3 DNA: TGTAGCGGGGCCTTCGAGTCAGATACGCAGTATTTT. Amino acids: CSGAFESDTQYF.

The rearrangement links TRBV19 to TRBJ1-2; D remains ambiguous. The CDR3 covers 13 residues. From germline, CDR1 is LNHDA and CDR2 SQIVND (reference sequence). With 3 bases removed from V and 4 bases from J, the gap between germline ends came to 9 bases. The CDR3 protein is CASSMISSYGYTF. In nucleotides, the CDR3 is TGTGCCAGTAGTATGATCTCCTCCTATGGCTACACCTTC.

V is TRBV2 and J is TRBJ2-2; D is unclear. Germline loops: CDR1 SNHLY, CDR2 FYNNEI. The CDR3 is 13 amino acids. V was shortened by 7 bases and J by 5 bases, with 11 bases between the two germline ends. The CDR3 loop is CASKRSRTGELFF. CDR3 nucleotide sequence: TGTGCCAGCAAAAGGTCAAGAACCGGGGAGCTGTTTTTT.

The V gene is TRBV14, the J gene TRBJ2-1, with no clear D. Trimming pared 4 bases from V and 3 bases from J, leaving 10 bases between. The CDR3 covers 14 residues. Germline-derived CDR1 and CDR2 are SGHDN and FVKESK. The CDR3: CASSLDGNYNEQFF. CDR3 sequence (DNA): TGTGCCAGCAGCCTGGACGGAAACTACAATGAGCAGTTCTTC.

The chain links TRBV30 to TRBJ1-2, with a tentative D call TRBD1 (5 bases). The CDR3 spans 13 residues. Germline CDR1 and CDR2: GTSNPN and SVGIG (reference sequence). V was pared by 3 bases and J by 2 bases, with 10 bases between. The CDR3 region has the DNA TGTGCCTGGAGCGGGACGGGAAACTATGGCTACACCTTC. This translates into CAWSGTGNYGYTF.

The chain employs TRBV4-2 and TRBJ1-6; no clear D. V gave up 3 bases and J gave up 14 bases, with 8 bases separating them. Germline V gene lookup returns CDR1 LGHNA and CDR2 YNFKEQ. This CDR3 region has 11 residues. CDR3 residues: CASSQGITLHF. In DNA form, the CDR3 reads TGTGCCAGCAGCCAGGGTATAACCCTCCACTTT.